What follows is one T cell receptor (beta chain) and its context. These data belong to a study of OX40 agonist ivuxolimab in advanced cancers. Repertoires were generated with immunoSEQ multiplex PCR, while TCRdb's copy carries only in-frame clones and drops some. The data show tens of thousands of clones, approximately 89% seen once. This clonotype was obtained from an adult with an advanced solid tumor such as melanoma, head and neck, liver or kidney cancer. The specimen was CD4+ or CD8+ T cells sorted from blood, collected in a trial of the OX40 agonist ivuxolimab.

The CDR3 region has the DNA TGTGCCAGCAGAAACAGGGGGATGAACACTGAAGCTTTCTTT. Amino acid sequence: CASRNRGMNTEAFF. The chain is built from TRBV6-5 and TRBJ1-1; 8 bases are shared with TRBD1. CDR3 size: 14 residues. The V and J ends lost 6 bases and 0 bases, in that order; junction bases with no gene match: 3. Germline V lookup: CDR1 MNHEY, CDR2 SVGAGI.